This TCR beta chain was recovered during a study of cytomegalovirus exposure and HLA in healthy donors. The CDR3 contains 17 residues. Losses at the gene ends were 0 bases for V and 2 bases for J; bases not matched to a gene: 8. The germline V gene encodes CDR1 LGHNA and CDR2 YSLEER. PCR amplification relied on 60 Vbeta primers (plus 13 Jbeta primers). TCRdb's table, derived via immunoSEQ multiplex PCR, lists solely in-frame clones and lacks some. The data contain approximately 170,000 clones, about four fifths of them seen just once; the ten biggest clones take up 2.4%. The sample taken for sequencing was PBMCs. The V and J genes are TRBV4-3 and TRBJ2-7; 9 bases align to TRBD2. This sequence was found in a male donor in good health and CMV-seronegative. This CDR3 reads CASSQDPAAGGPYEQYF. The CDR3 coding sequence is TGCGCCAGCAGCCAAGATCCTGCAGCGGGAGGCCCCTACGAGCAGTACTTC.